One sample yielded the 22 T cell receptor beta chains listed below, sequenced in a study of T cell responses to AZD1222 COVID-19 vaccine. Repertoires were generated with immunoSEQ multiplex PCR, while TCRdb's copy carries only in-frame clones and drops some. The profile shows tens of thousands of clones, 88% of them singletons. Sequences were derived from peripheral blood, sampled on day 0 of MenACWY control vaccination. These receptors were obtained from an adult in good health.

There are a few counts of this clone. The chain is built from TRBV11-1 and TRBJ1-1; D is unresolved. Germline V gene sequence: CDR1 SGHAT, CDR2 FQDESV (reference sequence). The CDR3 sequence is 12 residues long. Deletions cut 4 bases from V and 9 bases from J, with 12 bases between. CDR3 residues: CASSYEGLKAFF. CDR3 bases: TGTGCCAGCAGCTATGAAGGCCTGAAAGCTTTCTTT.

The J gene is TRBJ2-5, the V gene TRBV12-3 or TRBV12-4; no clear D gene. V shed 3 bases and J shed 13 bases, with 12 bases lying between them. The CDR3 contains 11 residues. CDR3 residues: CASSFGKHLYF. CDR3 coding DNA: TGTGCCAGCAGTTTCGGAAAGCATCTGTACTTC.

The chain couples TRBV28 to TRBJ1-1; 7 bases map to TRBD1. The germline gives CDR1 MDHEN, CDR2 SYDVKM. The ends lost 6 bases at V and 4 bases at J; junction bases unmatched: 14. CDR3 length equals 16 residues. The CDR3 DNA sequence: TGTGCCAGCAGCTCCACGTACAGGGGTAAGGGCACTGAAGCTTTCTTT. Translating it yields CASSSTYRGKGTEAFF. Full variable domain (rest looked up from reference TRBV28 and TRBJ1-1): DVKVTQSSRYLVKRTGEKVFLECVQDMDHENMFWYRQDPGLGLRLIYFSYDVKMKEKGDIPEGYSVSREKKERFSLILESASTNQTSMYLCASSSTYRGKGTEAFFGQGTRLTVV.

V gene TRBV6-5 combines with J gene TRBJ2-7, with 9 bases matching TRBD1. From germline, CDR1 is MNHEY and CDR2 SVGAGI. The CDR3 extends over 15 amino acids. V trimming: 5 bases; J trimming: 3 bases; junction bases outside the gene matches: 8. CDR3 sequence (DNA): TGTGCCAGCAGTCCCTTTGGGACAGGGATCTACGAGCAGTACTTC. Amino acid sequence: CASSPFGTGIYEQYF.

This sequence joins TRBV6-5 and TRBJ1-1, with D possibly matching TRBD1 (5 bases). CDR3 length: 15 residues. The germline CDR1 and CDR2 sequences are MNHEY and SVGAGI. The V and J ends lost 6 bases and 1 base respectively, with 15 bases between them. In DNA form, the CDR3 reads TGTGCCAGCAGGGATGAGGGACGGAGGAACACTGAAGCTTTCTTT. Its translation is CASRDEGRRNTEAFF.

The rearrangement uses TRBV29-1 and TRBJ2-5, with TRBD1 matching over 8 bases. Germline assignment: CDR1 SQVTM and CDR2 ANQGSEA. This CDR3 comprises 12 residues. V trimming: 7 bases; J trimming: 2 bases; junction bases outside the gene matches: 3. This chain's CDR3 is CSADRGQETQYF. The CDR3 DNA is TGCAGCGCTGACAGGGGTCAAGAGACCCAGTACTTC.

The chain employs TRBV28 and TRBJ1-1; possibly TRBD1 for D (5 bases). This CDR3 is built from 16 residues. Germline CDR1 is MDHEN and CDR2 is SYDVKM. The V gene lost 6 bases and the J gene lost 4 bases, with 21 bases spanning the gap. The CDR3 coding sequence is TGTGCCAGCAGCCCCCACGGGGGGATCGTTCCCACTGAAGCTTTCTTT. It yields the protein CASSPHGGIVPTEAFF.

The genes are TRBV7-9 and TRBJ1-1; 7 nucleotides line up with TRBD1. Germline assignment: CDR1 SEHNR and CDR2 FQNEAQ (reference sequence). This CDR3 spans 15 amino acids. Losses at the gene ends were 5 bases for V and 4 bases for J; bases not matched to a gene: 10. This CDR3 is CASSTWDRRGTEAFF. The CDR3 coding sequence is TGTGCCAGCAGCACCTGGGACAGAAGAGGCACTGAAGCTTTCTTT.

J is TRBJ2-5 and V is TRBV3-1 (or the pseudogene TRBV3-2); D gene unclear. Looked up from germline, CDR1 is LGHDT and CDR2 is YNNKEL (reference sequence). The CDR3 loop spans 12 amino acids. Trimming took off 0 bases at V and 9 bases at J, with 8 bases between the two ends. Written as DNA, the CDR3 is TGTGCCAGCAGCCAAGAAACCTCGGCCCAGTACTTC. The encoded protein is CASSQETSAQYF.

The chain uses TRBV7-3 and TRBJ2-3; D is unresolved. CDR1 SGHTA and CDR2 FQGTGA come from the germline V gene. The CDR3 covers 13 residues. Deletions cut 5 bases from V and 4 bases from J, with 10 bases between. The CDR3, as DNA: TGTGCCAGCAGCCCCCCCAGCGCAGATACGCAGTATTTT. It encodes CASSPPSADTQYF. Drawing the rest from reference TRBV7-3 and TRBJ2-3, the complete variable domain is GAGVSQTPSNKVTEKGKYVELRCDPISGHTALYWYRQSLGQGPEFLIYFQGTGAADDSGLPNDRFFAVRPEGSVSTLKIQRTERGDSAVYLCASSPPSADTQYFGPGTRLTVL.

Only one count was recorded for this clone. The rearrangement links TRBV4-2 to TRBJ1-1; TRBD1 matches 8 bases. The CDR3 totals 13 residues. The J segment lost 9 bases and the V segment lost 0 bases, leaving 3 bases of the junction unmatched. Per the germline V gene, CDR1 is LGHNA and CDR2 is YNFKEQ. In nucleotides, the CDR3 is TGTGCCAGCAGCCAAGATAGACAGGGGAAAGCTTTCTTT. It codes for CASSQDRQGKAFF.

The sample holds a few counts of this clone. In nucleotides, the CDR3 is TGTGCCAGCAGCCCAAGGGGGGCGCGGGACACCATATATTTT. It is translated as CASSPRGARDTIYF. The chain is built from TRBV7-9 and TRBJ1-3; tentatively, D is TRBD1 (6 bases). This CDR3 is 14 amino acids long. The V end lost 5 bases, the J end lost 8 bases, and 16 bases lay between the germline ends. Germline V gene sequence: CDR1 SEHNR, CDR2 FQNEAQ (reference sequence).

This sequence joins TRBV28 and TRBJ1-6, with a weak D call TRBD1 (6 bases). The V gene's germline CDR1 is MDHEN and CDR2 SYDVKM. V was shortened by 7 bases and J by 6 bases, with 22 bases between the two germline ends. The CDR3 has 17 amino acids. This CDR3 reads CASTIRGDSLGNSPLHF. In DNA form, the CDR3 reads TGTGCCAGCACAATCAGGGGAGATAGTTTGGGTAATTCACCCCTCCACTTT.

The V and J genes are TRBV30 and TRBJ1-3, with D tentatively TRBD1 (5 bases). Trimming pared 2 bases from V and 0 bases from J, leaving 11 bases between. Germline loops: CDR1 GTSNPN, CDR2 SVGIG (reference sequence). The CDR3 totals 15 residues. The CDR3 DNA is TGTGCCTGGAGTCCGGGACTTAGCTCTGGAAACACCATATATTTT. Translation: CAWSPGLSSGNTIYF.

The chain is built from TRBV7-2 and TRBJ1-5; TRBD1 matches 7 bases. CDR3 length: 15 residues. Trimming removed 1 base from V and 6 bases from J; junction bases left unmatched: 6. Germline assignment: CDR1 SGHTA and CDR2 FQGNSA. The CDR3 reads CASSLGQGGTQPQHF. In nucleotides, the CDR3 is TGTGCCAGCAGCTTAGGACAGGGCGGGACTCAGCCCCAGCATTTT.

The rearrangement uses TRBV3-1 (or the pseudogene TRBV3-2) and TRBJ2-1; 14 nucleotides line up with TRBD2. This CDR3 is built from 17 residues. From germline, CDR1 is LGHDT and CDR2 YNNKEL (reference sequence). Trimming at V came to 2 bases and at J to 5 bases, leaving 5 bases not matched to a gene. The CDR3 loop is CASSQHGLAGGNNEQFF. CDR3 DNA: TGTGCCAGCAGCCAACACGGACTAGCGGGGGGCAACAATGAGCAGTTCTTC.

This chain joins TRBV6-5 and TRBJ1-1; D call uncertain. The CDR3 sequence is 14 residues long. CDR1 is MNHEY, CDR2 SVGAGI, per germline. V was clipped by 5 bases and J by 7 bases, with 17 bases between them. For the CDR3, the DNA is TGTGCCAGCAGTACCTCAGGACCCATGGTTGAAGCTTTCTTT. This codes for CASSTSGPMVEAFF.

The chain recombines TRBV7-2 with TRBJ2-1; 10 positions match TRBD1. The CDR3 is 15 amino acids. Germline V lookup: CDR1 SGHTA, CDR2 FQGNSA. The V and J ends lost 1 base and 8 bases, in that order; junction bases with no gene match: 5. CDR3 DNA sequence: TGTGCCAGCAGCTTAGGGGGACAGGGGAGGGATGAGCAGTTCTTC. Protein sequence: CASSLGGQGRDEQFF.

CDR3 in DNA: TGTGCCAGCACCGCAGGCGGCAGAGACACTGAAGCTTTCTTT. This gives the protein CASTAGGRDTEAFF. This chain connects TRBV7-2 to TRBJ1-1, with no clear D. V lost 7 bases and J lost 3, with 15 bases in between. The CDR3 runs to 14 residues. The germline V gene encodes CDR1 SGHTA and CDR2 FQGNSA.

A single count supports this clone. The rearrangement uses TRBV7-9 and TRBJ2-7; D perhaps matches TRBD2 (6 bases). Per the germline V gene, CDR1 is SEHNR and CDR2 is FQNEAQ (reference sequence). This CDR3 region has 15 residues. V was shortened by 5 bases and J by 3 bases, with 17 bases between the two germline ends. CDR3 sequence: CASSPTGERIYEQYF. Written as DNA, the CDR3 is TGTGCCAGCAGCCCAACGGGGGAGAGAATCTACGAGCAGTACTTC.

The rearrangement uses TRBV19 and TRBJ1-1; D is perhaps TRBD1 (5 bases). V dropped 5 bases and J dropped 5 bases, with 15 bases sitting between them. This CDR3 has 14 residues. Germline loops: CDR1 LNHDA, CDR2 SQIVND (reference sequence). In nucleotides, the CDR3 is TGTGCCAGTAGTTCTCGGACCGAGGGGACTGAAGCTTTCTTT. It is translated as CASSSRTEGTEAFF.

The chain links TRBV14 to TRBJ2-3, with TRBD1 identical over 7 bases. V shed 5 bases and J 8 bases; nucleotides not matched to a gene: 7. The CDR3 is 13 amino acids. Germline assignment: CDR1 SGHDN and CDR2 FVKESK. The DNA for the CDR3 is TGTGCCAGCAGCGAGTCGACAGGGCGTACGCAGTATTTT. This translates into CASSESTGRTQYF.